One and the same sample provided the 2 T cell receptor beta chains below, sequenced in a study of response to subunit inactivated influenza vaccine. Via MiXCR, TCRdb re-called the RT-PCR reads, giving one row per CDR3 protein. Of more than 600,000 distinct CDR3 sequences listed, roughly 20% are singletons. The sample was PBMCs from blood, taken 4 to 6 days after vaccination. Receptors originate from a man aged 50 or older who received an inactivated influenza vaccine.

The sample holds a few counts of this clonotype. This rearrangement joins TRBV5-1 to TRBJ2-7; no clear D. The CDR3 is 15 residues long. Germline-derived CDR1 and CDR2 are SGHRS and YFSETQ. V shed 4 bases and J shed 3 bases, with 17 bases lying between them. The chain's CDR3 is CASSPNQGVHYEQYF. The CDR3 DNA reads TGCGCCAGCAGCCCCAACCAAGGAGTCCACTACGAGCAGTACTTC. Based on the CDR3 plus reference TRBV5-1 and TRBJ2-7, the full variable domain is KAGVTQTPRYLIKTRGQQVTLSCSPISGHRSVSWYQQTPGQGLQFLFEYFSETQRNKGNFPGRFSGRQFSNSRSEMNVSTLELGDSALYLCASSPNQGVHYEQYFGPGTRLTVT.

This clonotype was seen ten or more times. This sequence joins TRBV4-3 and TRBJ2-3; D remains ambiguous. CDR3 length equals 16 residues. Germline-derived CDR1 and CDR2 are LGHNA and YSLEER. V lost 3 bases, J lost 1 base, and 14 bases lay in between. In nucleotides, the CDR3 is TGCGCCAGCAGCCAGGATTTAATATGGGGCACAGATACGCAGTATTTT. The encoded protein is CASSQDLIWGTDTQYF.